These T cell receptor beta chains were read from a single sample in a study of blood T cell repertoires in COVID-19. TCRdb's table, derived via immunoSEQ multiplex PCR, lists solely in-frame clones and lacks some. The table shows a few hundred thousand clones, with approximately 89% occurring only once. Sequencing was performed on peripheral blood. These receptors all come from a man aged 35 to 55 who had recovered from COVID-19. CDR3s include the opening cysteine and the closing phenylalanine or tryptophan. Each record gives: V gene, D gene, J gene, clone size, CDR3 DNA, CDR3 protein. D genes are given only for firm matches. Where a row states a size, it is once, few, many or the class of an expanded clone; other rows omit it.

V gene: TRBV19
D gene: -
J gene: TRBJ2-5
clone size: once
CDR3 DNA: TGTGCCAGTAGTATTAGAAGCGGCTATCAAGAGACCCAGTACTTC
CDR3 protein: CASSIRSGYQETQYF

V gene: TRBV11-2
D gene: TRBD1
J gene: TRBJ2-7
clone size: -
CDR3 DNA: TGTGCCAGCAGCTTAGAGGGGACAGGGGCCTACGAGCAGTACTTC
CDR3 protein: CASSLEGTGAYEQYF

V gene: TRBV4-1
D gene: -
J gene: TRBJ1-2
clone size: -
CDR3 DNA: TGCGCCAGCAGCCACTCAACTGCGACGGGGGGGCGAAACTATGGCTACACCTTC
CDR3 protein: CASSHSTATGGRNYGYTF

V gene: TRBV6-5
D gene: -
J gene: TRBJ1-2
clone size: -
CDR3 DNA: TGTGCCAGCAAGGGGAGGGACTATGGCTACACCTTC
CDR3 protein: CASKGRDYGYTF

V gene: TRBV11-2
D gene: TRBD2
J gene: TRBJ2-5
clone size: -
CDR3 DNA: TGTGCCAGCAGCTTCTGGCTAGCGGAAGAGACCCAGTACTTC
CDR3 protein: CASSFWLAEETQYF

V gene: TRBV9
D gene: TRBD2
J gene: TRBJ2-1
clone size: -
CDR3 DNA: TGTGCCAGCAGCGCTAGCGGGAGGGGGTTCGATGAGCAGTTCTTC
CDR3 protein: CASSASGRGFDEQFF

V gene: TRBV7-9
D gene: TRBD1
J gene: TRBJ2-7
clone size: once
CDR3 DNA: TGTGCCAGCAGCGAACCTACAGGGGGCATTTACGAGCAGTACTTC
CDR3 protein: CASSEPTGGIYEQYF

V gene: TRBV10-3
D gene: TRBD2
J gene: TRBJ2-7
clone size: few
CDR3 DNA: TGTGCCATCAGTGTGCCTAGACTAGCGGGGGGCGAGCAGTACTTC
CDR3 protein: CAISVPRLAGGEQYF

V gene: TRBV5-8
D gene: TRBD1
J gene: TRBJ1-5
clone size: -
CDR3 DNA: TGTGCCAGCAGCTTGAGGGGGCGCGAGTATCAGCCCCAGCATTTT
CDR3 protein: CASSLRGREYQPQHF

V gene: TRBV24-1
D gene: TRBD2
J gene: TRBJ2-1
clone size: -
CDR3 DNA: TGTGCCACCAGTGCCCTCGGACTAGCGGGAGTTCATGAGCAGTTCTTC
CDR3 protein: CATSALGLAGVHEQFF

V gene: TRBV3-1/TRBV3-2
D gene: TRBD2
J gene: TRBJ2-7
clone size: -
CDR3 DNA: TGTGCCAGCAGCCAAGACGCGGGACTAGCGGCCTACGAGCAGTACTTC
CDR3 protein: CASSQDAGLAAYEQYF

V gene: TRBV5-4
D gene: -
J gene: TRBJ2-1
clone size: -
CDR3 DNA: TGTGCCAGCAGCTCGAGGAGACAGACACACAATGAGCAGTTCTTC
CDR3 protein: CASSSRRQTHNEQFF

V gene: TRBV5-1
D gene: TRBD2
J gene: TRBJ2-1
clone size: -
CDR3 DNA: TGCGCCAGCAGCTTGGTCGGCGGGAGGGCCGGGGAGCAGTTCTTC
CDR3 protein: CASSLVGGRAGEQFF

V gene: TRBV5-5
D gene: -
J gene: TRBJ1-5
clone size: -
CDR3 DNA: TGTGCCAGCAGCTCGGAGATCAATATCGGCACCCAGCATTTT
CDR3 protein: CASSSEINIGTQHF

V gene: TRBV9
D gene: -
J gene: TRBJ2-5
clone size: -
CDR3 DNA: TGTGCCAGCAGCGTAGGTAGTTTTGAAGAGACCCAGTACTTC
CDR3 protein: CASSVGSFEETQYF

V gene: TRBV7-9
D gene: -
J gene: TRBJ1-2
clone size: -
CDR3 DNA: TGTGCCAGCAGCCCCGAGCGGGGGAGTGGCTACACCTTC
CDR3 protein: CASSPERGSGYTF

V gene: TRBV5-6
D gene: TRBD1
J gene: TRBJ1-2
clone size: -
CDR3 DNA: TGTGCCAGCAGCTTGGGACAGGGGTATGGGAGGGGCTACACCTTC
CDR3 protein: CASSLGQGYGRGYTF

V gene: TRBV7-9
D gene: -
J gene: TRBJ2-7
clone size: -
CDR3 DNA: TGTGCCAGCAGCTCCCCCAACTCCTACGAGCAGTACTTC
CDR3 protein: CASSSPNSYEQYF

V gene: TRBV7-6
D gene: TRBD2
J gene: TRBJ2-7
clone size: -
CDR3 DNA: TGTGCCAGCAGCCCCAACGCGGGGGGGAACTCCTACGAGCAGTACTTC
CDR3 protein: CASSPNAGGNSYEQYF

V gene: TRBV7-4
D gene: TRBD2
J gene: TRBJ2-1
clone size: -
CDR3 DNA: TGTGCCAGCAGCTTAGGGCGACTAGCGGGAGTTGACTACAATGAGCAGTTCTTC
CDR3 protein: CASSLGRLAGVDYNEQFF

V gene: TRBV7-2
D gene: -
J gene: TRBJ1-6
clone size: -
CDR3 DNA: TGTGCCAGCAGCTTAGCGCAAATAAGGCAGGGAAATTCACCCCTCCACTTT
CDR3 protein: CASSLAQIRQGNSPLHF

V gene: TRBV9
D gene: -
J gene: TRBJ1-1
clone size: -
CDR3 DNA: TGTGCCAGCAGCGTAGCTGCGGAGAACACTGAAGCTTTCTTT
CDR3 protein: CASSVAAENTEAFF

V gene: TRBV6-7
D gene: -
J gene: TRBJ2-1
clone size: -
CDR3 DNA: TGTGCCAGCAGCTATAGAAATGAGCAGTTCTTC
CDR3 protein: CASSYRNEQFF

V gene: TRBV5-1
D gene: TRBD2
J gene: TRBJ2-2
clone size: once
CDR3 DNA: TGCGCCAGCAGTCGGACTAGCGGGATAAAGAACACCGGGGAGCTGTTTTTT
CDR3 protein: CASSRTSGIKNTGELFF

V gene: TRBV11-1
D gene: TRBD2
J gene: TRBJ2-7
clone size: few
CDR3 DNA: TGTGCCAGCAGCCCCTTTAGGCGGGAGGTGGGGCAGTACTTC
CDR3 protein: CASSPFRREVGQYF

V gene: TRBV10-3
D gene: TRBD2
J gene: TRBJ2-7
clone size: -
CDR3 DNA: TGTGCCATCGCAGAAAACCCGGGAGGAGGCTACGAGCAGTACTTC
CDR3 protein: CAIAENPGGGYEQYF

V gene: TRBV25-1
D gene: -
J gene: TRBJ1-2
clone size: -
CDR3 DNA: TGTGCCAGCAGGGGGGGGTTCTATGGCTACACCTTC
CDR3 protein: CASRGGFYGYTF

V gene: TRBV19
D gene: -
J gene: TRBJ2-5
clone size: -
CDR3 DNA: TGTGCCAGTAGTAGTAGAGGAGGGGGGGCCGAGACCCAGTACTTC
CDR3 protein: CASSSRGGGAETQYF

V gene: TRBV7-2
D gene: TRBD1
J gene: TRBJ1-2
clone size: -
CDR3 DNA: TGTGCCAGCAGCGCAGACAGGGTGACGAGAAATCTCTTC
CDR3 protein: CASSADRVTRNLF

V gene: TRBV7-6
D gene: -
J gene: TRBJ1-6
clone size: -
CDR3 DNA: TGTGCCAGCAGCTTACGGGGGAGCTATAATTCACCCCTCCACTTT
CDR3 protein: CASSLRGSYNSPLHF

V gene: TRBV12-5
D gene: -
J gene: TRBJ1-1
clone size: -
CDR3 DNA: TGTGCTAGTGCCCCCGGAAGGGGGACTGAAGCTTTCTTT
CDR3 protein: CASAPGRGTEAFF

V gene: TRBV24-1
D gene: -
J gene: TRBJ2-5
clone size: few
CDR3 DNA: TGTGCCACCAGTGATTTCGACCCTTCGACAGGTCGGGAGACCCAGTACTTC
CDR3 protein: CATSDFDPSTGRETQYF

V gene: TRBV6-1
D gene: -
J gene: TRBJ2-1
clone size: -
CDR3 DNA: TGTGCCAGCAGTGAAGCGCCCCAGTACCGTGAGCAGTTCTTC
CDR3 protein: CASSEAPQYREQFF

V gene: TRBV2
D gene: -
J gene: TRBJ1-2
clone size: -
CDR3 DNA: TGTGCCACCTTAAAACCAAGCGACCGGGGCTACACCTTC
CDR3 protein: CATLKPSDRGYTF

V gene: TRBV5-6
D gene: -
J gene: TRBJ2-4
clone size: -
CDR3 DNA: TGTGCCAGCAGCCCGGGCTCAGGGAAGTTCATTCAGTACTTC
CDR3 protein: CASSPGSGKFIQYF

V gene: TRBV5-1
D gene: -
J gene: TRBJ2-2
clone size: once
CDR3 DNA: TGCGCCAGCAGCGAGGCGGGGTTTGGCCTACCGGGGGAGCTGTTTTTT
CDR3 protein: CASSEAGFGLPGELFF

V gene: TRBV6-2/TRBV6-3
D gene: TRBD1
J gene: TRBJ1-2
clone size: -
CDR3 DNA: TGTGCCAGCAGCCTCGACAGGGTTAGTGGCTACACCTTC
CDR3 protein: CASSLDRVSGYTF

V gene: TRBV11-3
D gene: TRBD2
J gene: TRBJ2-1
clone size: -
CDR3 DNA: TGTGCCAGCAGCCAACTAGCGGGAGGGCCTAATGAGCAGTTCTTC
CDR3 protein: CASSQLAGGPNEQFF

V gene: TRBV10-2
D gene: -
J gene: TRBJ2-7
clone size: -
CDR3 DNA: TGCGCCAGCAGGATTAGCGGTTACGAGCAGTACTTC
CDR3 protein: CASRISGYEQYF

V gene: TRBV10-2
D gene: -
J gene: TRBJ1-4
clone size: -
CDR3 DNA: TGCGCCAGCAGTGTAGCGGGGGCGGGGGAAAAACTGTTTTTT
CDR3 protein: CASSVAGAGEKLFF

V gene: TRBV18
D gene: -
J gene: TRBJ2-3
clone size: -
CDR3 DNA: TGTGCCAGCTCACCCCCGGGGTCAGATACGCAGTATTTT
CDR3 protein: CASSPPGSDTQYF

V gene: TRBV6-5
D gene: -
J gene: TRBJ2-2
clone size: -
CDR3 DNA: TGTGCCAGCAGTTACGTCTTCGGGAAACACACCGGGGAGCTGTTTTTT
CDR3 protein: CASSYVFGKHTGELFF

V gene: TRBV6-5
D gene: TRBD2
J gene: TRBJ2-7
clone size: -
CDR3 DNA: TGTGCCAGCAGCCACGGGGCGGGAGGCCCCTACGAGCAGTACTTC
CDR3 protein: CASSHGAGGPYEQYF

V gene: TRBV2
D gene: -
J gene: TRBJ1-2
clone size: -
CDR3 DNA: TGTGCCAGCAGTGAATTTCAGGGGTTACGGTATGGCTACACCTTC
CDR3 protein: CASSEFQGLRYGYTF

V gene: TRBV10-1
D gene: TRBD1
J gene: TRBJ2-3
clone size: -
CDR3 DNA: TGCGCCAGCAGTAGACAGGGGTTGACAGATACGCAGTATTTT
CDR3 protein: CASSRQGLTDTQYF

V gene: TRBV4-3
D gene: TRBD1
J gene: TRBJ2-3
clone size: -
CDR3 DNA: TGCGCCAGCAGCCAAACAGGGGTTTCGGTTACGCAGTATTTT
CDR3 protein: CASSQTGVSVTQYF

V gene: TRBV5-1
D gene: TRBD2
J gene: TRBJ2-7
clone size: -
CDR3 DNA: TGCGCCAGCAGCCACGGGGGGACCGCCTACGAGCAGTACTTC
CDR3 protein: CASSHGGTAYEQYF

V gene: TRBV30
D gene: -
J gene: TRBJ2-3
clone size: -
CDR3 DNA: TGTGCCTGGAGTGGGGCCCCTGGGGCTCTCACCCCGGATACGCAGTATTTT
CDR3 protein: CAWSGAPGALTPDTQYF

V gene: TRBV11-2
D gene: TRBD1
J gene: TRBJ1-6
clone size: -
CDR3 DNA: TGTGCCAGCAGCTTAGGCCGGGACAGGAATAATTCACCCCTCCACTTT
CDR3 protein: CASSLGRDRNNSPLHF

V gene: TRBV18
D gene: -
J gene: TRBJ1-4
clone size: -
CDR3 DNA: TGTGCCAGCTCACCACTCTGGGGAGTTGGAGAAAAACTGTTTTTT
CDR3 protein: CASSPLWGVGEKLFF

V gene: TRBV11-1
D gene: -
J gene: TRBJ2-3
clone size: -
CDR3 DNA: TGTGCCAGCAGCTCCAAGATAGGGCCAGGGTTGGATACGCAGTATTTT
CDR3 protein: CASSSKIGPGLDTQYF

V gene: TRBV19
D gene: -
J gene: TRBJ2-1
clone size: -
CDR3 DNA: TGTGCCAGTAGTATAGGGGGGAGGTCCTACAATGAGCAGTTCTTC
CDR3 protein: CASSIGGRSYNEQFF

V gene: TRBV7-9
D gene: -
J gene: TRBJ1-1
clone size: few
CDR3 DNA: TGTGCCAGCAGCCTACGACAGGAAATGAACACTGAAGCTTTCTTT
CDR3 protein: CASSLRQEMNTEAFF